Listed below are T cell receptor beta chains from one sample, sequenced in a study of cytomegalovirus exposure and HLA in healthy donors. The repertoire was sequenced with immunoSEQ multiplex PCR; TCRdb's copy has only in-frame clones and lacks some. The data show 150,000 or so clones, with 70% to 85% seen just once and 1.5% to 2.5% held by the top ten. Material: PBMCs. The receptors shown here come from a woman in her forties in good health and CMV-seronegative. Each CDR3 is given with its conserved first and last residue. A D gene is named only where the DNA matches it firmly. Rows give clone size only sometimes, using once, few, many, or a class for an expanded clone.

CDR3 protein,clone size,V gene,J gene,D gene
CASSTRTARGEQYF,once,TRBV7-8,TRBJ2-7,TRBD1
CASSPPGNEQYF,.,TRBV18,TRBJ2-7,.
CASSQGTDTQYF,.,TRBV11-3,TRBJ2-3,.
CASSLEGLAGDEQYF,.,TRBV5-5,TRBJ2-7,TRBD2
CASNQKTTRYEQYF,.,TRBV28,TRBJ2-7,.
CASSPGQGKGLRYF,few,TRBV28,TRBJ2-4,TRBD1
CASSELAGGDTQYF,.,TRBV6-1,TRBJ2-3,.
CASSLTGIGGNTIYF,.,TRBV7-9,TRBJ1-3,.
CASSEPPGRGGKPYEQYF,.,TRBV6-1,TRBJ2-7,.
CASSAPGLAGAKQFF,once,TRBV7-8,TRBJ2-1,TRBD2
CASSPGQAREKLFF,.,TRBV18,TRBJ1-4,TRBD1
CASSQIGEPADTQYF,.,TRBV4-2,TRBJ2-3,.
CASSLYGGDTEAFF,.,TRBV5-1,TRBJ1-1,.
CASSRDTAGSYF,.,TRBV18,TRBJ2-7,.
CASSQGTSGGETQYF,.,TRBV6-6,TRBJ2-5,.
CASSESLALAYEQYF,once,TRBV6-1,TRBJ2-7,.
CASRSTDRGLFDTQYF,once,TRBV2,TRBJ2-3,TRBD1
CASSRGQHYGYTF,.,TRBV28,TRBJ1-2,TRBD1
CASSVAELEGPYNEQFF,.,TRBV9,TRBJ2-1,.
CASSLEFGAGRPNEQFF,few,TRBV5-1,TRBJ2-1,TRBD2
CASSSGLLNTEAFF,.,TRBV7-6,TRBJ1-1,.
CASSSSGRVSETQYF,.,TRBV27,TRBJ2-5,TRBD2
CASSIAVSGYTF,.,TRBV19,TRBJ1-2,.
CAISLTNRAGNTIYF,.,TRBV10-3,TRBJ1-3,.
CASSSGTSQETQYF,few,TRBV7-9,TRBJ2-5,.
CASSFFGSIHGQADGYTF,.,TRBV7-9,TRBJ1-2,TRBD1
CASSLDLGTYNEQFF,.,TRBV6-5,TRBJ2-1,.
CASSLWSGGSYEQYF,.,TRBV28,TRBJ2-7,.